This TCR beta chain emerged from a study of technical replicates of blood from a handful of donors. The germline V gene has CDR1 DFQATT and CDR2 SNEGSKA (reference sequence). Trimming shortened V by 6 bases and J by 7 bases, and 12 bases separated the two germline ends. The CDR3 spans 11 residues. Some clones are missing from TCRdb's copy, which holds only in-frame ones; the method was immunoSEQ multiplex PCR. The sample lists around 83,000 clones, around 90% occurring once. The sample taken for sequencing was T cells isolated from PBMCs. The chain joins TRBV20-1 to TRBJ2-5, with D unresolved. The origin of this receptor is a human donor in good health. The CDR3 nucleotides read TGCAGTGCCACTCGGAGTGGGACCCAGTACTTC. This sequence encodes CSATRSGTQYF.